A selection of T cell receptor beta chains follows, all from one sample in a study of tumor and adjacent non-tumor tissue in lung cancer. Using its own MiXCR run on the multiplex PCR reads, TCRdb lists one record per CDR3 protein. The sample contains roughly 200,000 distinct CDR3 sequences, around 70% of which appear only once. The sample was lung tumor tissue. The receptors originated from a man in his 60s with non-small cell lung cancer. CDR3s include the opening cysteine and the closing phenylalanine or tryptophan. The D gene is left open where the match is weak. Clone sizes are given selectively: once, few, many, or a class where the clone is expanded.

clone size: once; D gene: TRBD2; V gene: TRBV11-3; J gene: TRBJ2-3; CDR3 DNA: TGTGCCAGCGGCTTAAGGCCAGCGGGAGGAGGGCGGGATACGCAGTATTTT; CDR3 protein: CASGLRPAGGGRDTQYF
clone size: NA; D gene: TRBD1; V gene: TRBV29-1; J gene: TRBJ1-2; CDR3 DNA: TGCAGCGTTGATTGTGGGACAGGGAGCTTTATCTATGGCTACACCTTC; CDR3 protein: CSVDCGTGSFIYGYTF
clone size: NA; D gene: NA; V gene: TRBV11-3; J gene: TRBJ2-3; CDR3 DNA: TGTGCCAGCAGCCCAGTGGTGGGGGGACGCTCAGATACGCAGTATTTT; CDR3 protein: CASSPVVGGRSDTQYF
clone size: many; D gene: NA; V gene: TRBV4-1; J gene: TRBJ1-5; CDR3 DNA: TGCGCCAGCAGCCCACTAGGACAGAACAATCAGCCCCAGCATTTT; CDR3 protein: CASSPLGQNNQPQHF
clone size: NA; D gene: NA; V gene: TRBV20-1; J gene: TRBJ2-1; CDR3 DNA: TGCAGTGCTAACCGAGACTGGGGGAATGAGCAGTTCTTC; CDR3 protein: CSANRDWGNEQFF
clone size: few; D gene: NA; V gene: TRBV11-2; J gene: TRBJ2-7; CDR3 DNA: TGTGCCAGCAGCTTAGACGTCAGAACATACGAGCAGTACTTC; CDR3 protein: CASSLDVRTYEQYF
clone size: NA; D gene: NA; V gene: TRBV5-4; J gene: TRBJ2-2; CDR3 DNA: TGTGCCAGCTACTGGAGCGTGAGGGACACCGGGGAGCTGTTTTTT; CDR3 protein: CASYWSVRDTGELFF
clone size: NA; D gene: TRBD2; V gene: TRBV11-3; J gene: TRBJ2-3; CDR3 DNA: TGTGCCAGCAGCCTTTTAGCGGGGGGCTTGACGGATACGCAGTTTTTT; CDR3 protein: CASSLLAGGLTDTQFF
clone size: NA; D gene: NA; V gene: TRBV5-1; J gene: TRBJ1-6; CDR3 DNA: TGCGCCAGCAGCTTGGAGTGGGGTAATTCACCCTTCCACTTT; CDR3 protein: CASSLEWGNSPFHF
clone size: NA; D gene: NA; V gene: TRBV4-3; J gene: TRBJ1-4; CDR3 DNA: TGCGCCAGCAGCCAAGATGGCGGTGACTATGAAAAACTGTTTTTT; CDR3 protein: CASSQDGGDYEKLFF
clone size: few; D gene: NA; V gene: TRBV7-9; J gene: TRBJ1-6; CDR3 DNA: TGTGCCAGCACTCTAGATAATTCACCCCTCCACTTT; CDR3 protein: CASTLDNSPLHF
clone size: NA; D gene: NA; V gene: TRBV4-3; J gene: TRBJ2-6; CDR3 DNA: TGCGCCAGCATCCAAGAGACGGTGTCTGGGGCCAACGTCCCGACTTTC; CDR3 protein: CASIQETVSGANVPTF
clone size: NA; D gene: NA; V gene: TRBV11-3; J gene: TRBJ2-1; CDR3 DNA: TGTGCCAGTAGCTTAGTTGCATCCCCTAGCGTGCATTTCTTC; CDR3 protein: CASSLVASPSVHFF
clone size: NA; D gene: NA; V gene: TRBV4-2; J gene: TRBJ2-2; CDR3 DNA: TGCGTCAGCAGCCAAGATGTGGTTAACACCGGGGAGCTGTTTTTT; CDR3 protein: CVSSQDVVNTGELFF
clone size: many; D gene: NA; V gene: TRBV11-3; J gene: TRBJ2-3; CDR3 DNA: TGTGCCAGCAGCTACCTCGGGACTTCGACAGCAGATACGCAGTATTTT; CDR3 protein: CASSYLGTSTADTQYF
clone size: NA; D gene: NA; V gene: TRBV20-1; J gene: TRBJ2-5; CDR3 DNA: TGCAATGCTAACAGCGGCAAAGAGACCCAGTACTTC; CDR3 protein: CNANSGKETQYF
clone size: NA; D gene: NA; V gene: TRBV11-3; J gene: TRBJ2-1; CDR3 DNA: TGTACCAGTAGCGGTTACAATGAGCAGTTCTTC; CDR3 protein: CTSSGYNEQFF
clone size: many; D gene: NA; V gene: TRBV6-1; J gene: TRBJ2-3; CDR3 DNA: TGTGCCAGCAGGGCAAAAGGGGGAGGCCTCAGCACAGATACGCAGTATTTT; CDR3 protein: CASRAKGGGLSTDTQYF
clone size: medium-sized; D gene: NA; V gene: TRBV12-3/TRBV12-4; J gene: TRBJ1-2; CDR3 DNA: TGTGCCAGCAGTTGGTGGGATGGGAATGGCTACACCTTC; CDR3 protein: CASSWWDGNGYTF
clone size: NA; D gene: NA; V gene: TRBV11-1; J gene: TRBJ2-5; CDR3 DNA: TGTGCCAGCAGCTTATATAGTGAGGGGAGTTCACAGTACTTC; CDR3 protein: CASSLYSEGSSQYF
clone size: NA; D gene: NA; V gene: TRBV4-3; J gene: TRBJ2-6; CDR3 DNA: TGCGCCAGCAGCAAAGAGGTGGTGTCTGGGGCCAGCGTCCTGACTTTC; CDR3 protein: CASSKEVVSGASVLTF
clone size: NA; D gene: TRBD2; V gene: TRBV10-3; J gene: TRBJ2-3; CDR3 DNA: TGTGCCATCAGTGAGTCGTTAGCGGGGTTAACTAGCACAGATACGCAGTATTTT; CDR3 protein: CAISESLAGLTSTDTQYF
clone size: NA; D gene: TRBD1; V gene: TRBV11-1; J gene: TRBJ2-7; CDR3 DNA: TGTGCCAGCAGCGGACGCCAGTTGGCAGGGGGCTACGTGCAGTACTTC; CDR3 protein: CASSGRQLAGGYVQYF
clone size: many; D gene: TRBD2; V gene: TRBV20-1; J gene: TRBJ2-7; CDR3 DNA: TGCAGTGCTAGATGGGAACGGGGGGGGACATATGCTTTC; CDR3 protein: CSARWERGGTYAF
clone size: many; D gene: TRBD1; V gene: TRBV12-3/TRBV12-4; J gene: TRBJ1-1; CDR3 DNA: TGTGCCAACCGGAGGACAGGCATGGGCACTGAAGCTTTCTTT; CDR3 protein: CANRRTGMGTEAFF
clone size: few; D gene: TRBD2; V gene: TRBV11-2; J gene: TRBJ2-1; CDR3 DNA: TGTGCCAGCAGCTTAGTGCGGGGTAGCGGGAGGGAGGGGGTCAATGAGCAGTTCTTC; CDR3 protein: CASSLVRGSGREGVNEQFF
clone size: NA; D gene: NA; V gene: TRBV6-1; J gene: TRBJ1-1; CDR3 DNA: TGTGCCATCGGTGAATGGGGGGTCAGAAACACTGAAGCTTTCTTT; CDR3 protein: CAIGEWGVRNTEAFF
clone size: many; D gene: NA; V gene: TRBV20-1; J gene: TRBJ1-5; CDR3 DNA: TGCAGTGCTAACACCGCAGGGGTAAATGTTGGCAATCAGCCCCAGCATTTT; CDR3 protein: CSANTAGVNVGNQPQHF
clone size: few; D gene: TRBD2; V gene: TRBV5-4; J gene: TRBJ2-7; CDR3 DNA: TGTGCCAGCAGTTCCCGGACTAGCGGGAAACACTACGAGCAGTACTTC; CDR3 protein: CASSSRTSGKHYEQYF
clone size: NA; D gene: NA; V gene: TRBV11-1; J gene: TRBJ2-1; CDR3 DNA: TGTGCCGGCAGCTTGGAGCAGTACAATGAGCAGTTCTTC; CDR3 protein: CAGSLEQYNEQFF
clone size: NA; D gene: NA; V gene: TRBV11-3; J gene: TRBJ2-5; CDR3 DNA: TGTGCCAGCAGCTTTATTGGGGAAGAGACCCAGTACTTC; CDR3 protein: CASSFIGEETQYF
clone size: many; D gene: TRBD1; V gene: TRBV20-1; J gene: TRBJ1-1; CDR3 DNA: TGCAGTGCTGGGGACAGCGTCGGGACTGAAGCTTTCTTT; CDR3 protein: CSAGDSVGTEAFF
clone size: few; D gene: NA; V gene: TRBV28; J gene: TRBJ2-5; CDR3 DNA: TGTGCCAGCAGTTCCGCGGGGGCCAGCCAAGAGACCCAGTACTTC; CDR3 protein: CASSSAGASQETQYF
clone size: NA; D gene: NA; V gene: TRBV6-6; J gene: TRBJ2-1; CDR3 DNA: TGTGCCAGCAGTTATGAGGGGGGGGTAAACAATGAGCAGTTCTTC; CDR3 protein: CASSYEGGVNNEQFF
clone size: many; D gene: NA; V gene: TRBV20-1; J gene: TRBJ2-3; CDR3 DNA: TGCAGTGCCAAGACCCGGGGTGGAGATACGCAGTATTTT; CDR3 protein: CSAKTRGGDTQYF
clone size: NA; D gene: NA; V gene: TRBV5-1; J gene: TRBJ2-1; CDR3 DNA: TGCGCTAGCAGCTTGGGCCTGGGGGAGGTAAATGAGCAGTTCTTC; CDR3 protein: CASSLGLGEVNEQFF
clone size: once; D gene: NA; V gene: TRBV4-2; J gene: TRBJ2-5; CDR3 DNA: TGTGCCAGCTGTCAAGTTGCGGGTGGACAAGAGACCCAATACTTC; CDR3 protein: CASCQVAGGQETQYF
clone size: NA; D gene: NA; V gene: TRBV4-2; J gene: TRBJ1-1; CDR3 DNA: TGTGCCAGCAGCCTTAGAACCCAGGGACACCAAAACGAAGCTTTCTTT; CDR3 protein: CASSLRTQGHQNEAFF
clone size: NA; D gene: TRBD2; V gene: TRBV7-9; J gene: TRBJ2-7; CDR3 DNA: TGTGCCAGCAGCCCACCGGGACTAGTGGGAGGCGAGAAGTACTTC; CDR3 protein: CASSPPGLVGGEKYF
clone size: once; D gene: NA; V gene: TRBV12-3/TRBV12-4; J gene: TRBJ1-5; CDR3 DNA: TGTGCCAGCAGTTTATGGCAGGGTATGGGGAATCAGCCCCAGCATTTT; CDR3 protein: CASSLWQGMGNQPQHF
clone size: NA; D gene: TRBD2; V gene: TRBV20-1; J gene: TRBJ2-3; CDR3 DNA: TGCAGTGCTAGACCGTGGAACGGGACTAGGGTCTTAGATACGCAGGATTTT; CDR3 protein: CSARPWNGTRVLDTQDF
clone size: NA; D gene: TRBD2; V gene: TRBV11-2; J gene: TRBJ2-5; CDR3 DNA: TGTGCCAGCAGCGGGGGGGAGTACCGAGAGACCCAGTACTTC; CDR3 protein: CASSGGEYRETQYF